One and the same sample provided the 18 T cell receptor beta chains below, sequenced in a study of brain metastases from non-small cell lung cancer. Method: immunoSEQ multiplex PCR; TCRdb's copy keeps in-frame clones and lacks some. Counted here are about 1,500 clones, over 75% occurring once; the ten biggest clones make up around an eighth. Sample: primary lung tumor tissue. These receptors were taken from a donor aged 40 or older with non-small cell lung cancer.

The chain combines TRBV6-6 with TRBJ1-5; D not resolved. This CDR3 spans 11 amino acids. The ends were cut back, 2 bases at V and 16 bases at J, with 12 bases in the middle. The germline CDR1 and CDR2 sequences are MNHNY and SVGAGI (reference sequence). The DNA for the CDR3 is TGTGCCAGCAGTTACCCCGGGCGGTTCCATTTT. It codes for CASSYPGRFHF.

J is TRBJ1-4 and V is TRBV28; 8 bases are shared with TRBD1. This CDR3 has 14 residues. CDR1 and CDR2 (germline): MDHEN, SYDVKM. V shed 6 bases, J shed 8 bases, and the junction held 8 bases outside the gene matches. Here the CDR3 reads CASSRGQAREKLFF. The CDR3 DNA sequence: TGTGCCAGCAGCCGGGGACAGGCAAGGGAAAAACTGTTTTTT.

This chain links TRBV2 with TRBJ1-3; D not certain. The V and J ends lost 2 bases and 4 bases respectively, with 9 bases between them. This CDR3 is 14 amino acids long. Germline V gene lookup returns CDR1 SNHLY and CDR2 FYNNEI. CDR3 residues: CASSELGSGNTIYF. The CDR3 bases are TGTGCCAGCAGTGAACTGGGTTCGGGAAACACCATATATTTT.

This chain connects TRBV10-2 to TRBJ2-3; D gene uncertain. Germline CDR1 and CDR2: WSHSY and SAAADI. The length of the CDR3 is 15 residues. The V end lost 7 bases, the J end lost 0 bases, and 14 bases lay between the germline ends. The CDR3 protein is CASTPAYASTDTQYF. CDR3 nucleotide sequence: TGCGCCAGCACCCCAGCGTATGCTAGCACAGATACGCAGTATTTT.

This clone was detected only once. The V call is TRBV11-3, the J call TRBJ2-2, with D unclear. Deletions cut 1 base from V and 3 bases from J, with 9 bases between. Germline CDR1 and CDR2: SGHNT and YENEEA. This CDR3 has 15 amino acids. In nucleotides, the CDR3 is TGTGCCAGCAGCTTAGGAGTACATGACACCGGGGAGCTGTTTTTT. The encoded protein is CASSLGVHDTGELFF.

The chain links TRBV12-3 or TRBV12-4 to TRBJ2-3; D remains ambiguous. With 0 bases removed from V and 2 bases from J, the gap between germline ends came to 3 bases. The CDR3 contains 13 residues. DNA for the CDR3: TGTGCCAGCAGTTTAGCCCTCACAGATACGCAGTATTTT. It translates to CASSLALTDTQYF.

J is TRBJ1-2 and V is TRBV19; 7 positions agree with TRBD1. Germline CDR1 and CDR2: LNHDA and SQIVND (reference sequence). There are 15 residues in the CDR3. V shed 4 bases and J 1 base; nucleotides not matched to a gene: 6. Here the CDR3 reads CASSTRGQLNYGYTF. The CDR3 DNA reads TGTGCCAGTAGTACCCGGGGACAGCTTAACTATGGCTACACCTTC.

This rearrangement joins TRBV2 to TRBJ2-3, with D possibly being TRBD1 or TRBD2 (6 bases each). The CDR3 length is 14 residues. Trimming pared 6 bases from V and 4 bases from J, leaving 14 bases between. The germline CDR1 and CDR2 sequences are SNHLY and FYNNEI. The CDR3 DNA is TGTGCCAGCAGACGGGGGACAAATTCAGATACGCAGTATTTT. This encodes CASRRGTNSDTQYF.

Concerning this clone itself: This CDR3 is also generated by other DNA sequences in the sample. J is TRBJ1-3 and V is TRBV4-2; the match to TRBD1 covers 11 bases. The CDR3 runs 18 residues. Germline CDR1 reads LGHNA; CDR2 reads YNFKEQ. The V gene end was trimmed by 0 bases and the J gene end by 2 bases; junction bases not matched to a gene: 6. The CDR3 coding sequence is TGTGCCAGCAGCCAAGAAACCGGGACAGGGGGTACTGGAAACACCATATATTTT. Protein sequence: CASSQETGTGGTGNTIYF.

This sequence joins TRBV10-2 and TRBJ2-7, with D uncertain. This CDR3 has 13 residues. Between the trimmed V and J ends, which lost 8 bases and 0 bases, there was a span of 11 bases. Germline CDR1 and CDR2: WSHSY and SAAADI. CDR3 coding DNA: TGCGCCAGCCGCGGCTTACTCTCCTACGAGCAGTACTTC. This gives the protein CASRGLLSYEQYF.

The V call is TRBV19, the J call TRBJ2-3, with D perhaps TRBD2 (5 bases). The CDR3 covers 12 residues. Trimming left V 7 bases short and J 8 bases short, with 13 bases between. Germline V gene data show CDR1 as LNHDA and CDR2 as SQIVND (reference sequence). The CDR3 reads CASTPEGGTQYF. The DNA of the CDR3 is TGTGCCAGTACCCCCGAGGGCGGTACGCAGTATTTT.

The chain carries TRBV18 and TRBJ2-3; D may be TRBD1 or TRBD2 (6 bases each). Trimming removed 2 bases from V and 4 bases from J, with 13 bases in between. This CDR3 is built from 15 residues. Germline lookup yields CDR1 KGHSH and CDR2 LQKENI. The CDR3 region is CASSPGGAGADTQYF. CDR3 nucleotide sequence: TGTGCCAGCTCACCAGGAGGGGCAGGGGCAGATACGCAGTATTTT.

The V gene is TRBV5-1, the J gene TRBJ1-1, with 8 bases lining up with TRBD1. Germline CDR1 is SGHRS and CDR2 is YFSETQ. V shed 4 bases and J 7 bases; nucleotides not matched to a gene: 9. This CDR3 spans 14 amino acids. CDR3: CASSPRQGSNEAFF. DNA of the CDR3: TGCGCCAGCAGCCCCCGACAGGGGTCAAATGAAGCTTTCTTT.

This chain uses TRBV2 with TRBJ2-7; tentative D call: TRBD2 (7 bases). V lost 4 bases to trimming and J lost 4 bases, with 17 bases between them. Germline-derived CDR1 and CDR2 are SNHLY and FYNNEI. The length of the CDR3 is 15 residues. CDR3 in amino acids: CASSVWRGLIYEQYF. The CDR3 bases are TGTGCCAGCAGTGTTTGGCGGGGGCTTATATACGAGCAGTACTTC. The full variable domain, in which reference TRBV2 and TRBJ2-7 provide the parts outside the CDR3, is EPEVTQTPSHQVTQMGQEVILRCVPISNHLYFYWYRQILGQKVEFLVSFYNNEISEKSEIFDDQFSVERPDGSNFTLKIRSTKLEDSAMYFCASSVWRGLIYEQYFGPGTRLTVT.

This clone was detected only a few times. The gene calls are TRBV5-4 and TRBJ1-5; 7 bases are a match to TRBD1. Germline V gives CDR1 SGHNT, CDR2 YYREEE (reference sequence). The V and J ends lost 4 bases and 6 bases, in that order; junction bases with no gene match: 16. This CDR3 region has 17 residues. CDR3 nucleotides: TGTGCCAGCAGCCAAAGTAATCCTGGACAGGCCGTTCAGCCCCAGCATTTT. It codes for CASSQSNPGQAVQPQHF.

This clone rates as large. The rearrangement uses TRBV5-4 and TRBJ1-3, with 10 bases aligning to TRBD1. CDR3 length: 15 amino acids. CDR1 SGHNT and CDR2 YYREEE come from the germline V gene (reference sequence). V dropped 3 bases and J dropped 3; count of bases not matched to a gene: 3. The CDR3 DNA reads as TGTGCCAGCAGCTGGGGACAGGGGCGTGGAAACACCATATATTTT. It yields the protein CASSWGQGRGNTIYF.

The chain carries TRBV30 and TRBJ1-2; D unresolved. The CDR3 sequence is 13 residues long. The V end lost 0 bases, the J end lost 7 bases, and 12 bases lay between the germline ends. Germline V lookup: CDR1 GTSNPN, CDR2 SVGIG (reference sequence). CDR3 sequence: CAWSVLWGRGYTF. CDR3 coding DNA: TGTGCCTGGAGTGTTTTATGGGGTCGTGGCTACACCTTC.

This CDR3 is CATSRDTGTQYF. DNA of the CDR3: TGTGCCACCAGCAGAGATACCGGGACCCAGTACTTC. The chain uses TRBV15 and TRBJ2-5; D not resolved. CDR3 length equals 12 residues. Between the trimmed V and J ends, which lost 0 bases and 7 bases, there was a span of 6 bases. CDR1 is LNHNV and CDR2 is YYDKDF in the germline V gene (reference sequence).